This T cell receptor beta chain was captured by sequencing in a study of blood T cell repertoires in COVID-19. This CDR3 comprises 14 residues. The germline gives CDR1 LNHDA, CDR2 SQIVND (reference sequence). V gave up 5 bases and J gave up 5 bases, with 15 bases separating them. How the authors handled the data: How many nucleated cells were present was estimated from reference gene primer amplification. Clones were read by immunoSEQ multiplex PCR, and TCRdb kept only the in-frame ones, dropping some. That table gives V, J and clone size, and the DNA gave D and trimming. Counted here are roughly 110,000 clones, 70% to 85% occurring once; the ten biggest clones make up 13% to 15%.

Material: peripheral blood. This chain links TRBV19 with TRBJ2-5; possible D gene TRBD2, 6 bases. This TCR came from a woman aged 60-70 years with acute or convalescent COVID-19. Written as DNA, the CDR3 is TGTGCCAGTAGTCAAGGGGTGGGGAGGGAGACCCAGTACTTC. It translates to CASSQGVGRETQYF.